This entry lists 29 T cell receptor beta chains sequenced from one sample in a study of blood T cell repertoires in COVID-19. The table came from immunoSEQ multiplex PCR; TCRdb's copy has only in-frame clones and leaves some out. The profile covers over 110,000 clones, with around 82% appearing a single time and roughly 4.3% taken by the ten largest. What was sequenced was PBMCs or T cells enriched from blood (not recorded which). The receptors here all came from a man aged 45 to 65 in a cohort exposed to, infected with or recovered from COVID-19 (not recorded which).

This rearrangement joins TRBV3-1 (or the pseudogene TRBV3-2) to TRBJ2-1, with TRBD2 identical over 8 bases. CDR3 length equals 17 residues. Germline CDR1 LGHDT, CDR2 YNNKEL (reference sequence). V lost 4 bases, J lost 6 bases, and 14 bases stayed unmatched. The CDR3 protein is CASSPRVKGTRSNEQFF. CDR3 bases: TGTGCCAGCAGCCCCCGAGTTAAAGGGACTAGGAGCAATGAGCAGTTCTTC.

The genes are TRBV6-5 and TRBJ1-5; 9 positions match TRBD1. CDR1 and CDR2 (germline): MNHEY, SVGAGI. After removal of 6 bases from V and 4 bases from J, the junction contained 7 bases not matched to a gene. CDR3 length: 15 amino acids. Written as DNA, the CDR3 is TGTGCCAGCAGCGCGGCGGGACAGGGTAATCAGCCCCAGCATTTT. Translated, it gives CASSAAGQGNQPQHF.

This clone has a handful of counts. V and J are TRBV28 and TRBJ2-1, with 9 bases aligning to TRBD2. In germline, CDR1 is MDHEN, CDR2 SYDVKM. Trimming cost V 5 bases and J 8 bases; bases outside gene matches: 16. The CDR3 length is 17 residues. CDR3 DNA: TGTGCCAGCAGTCCCTTAGCGGGAGCGCTGTTGTGGGATGAGCAGTTCTTC. Encoded protein: CASSPLAGALLWDEQFF.

This sequence joins TRBV24-1 and TRBJ2-3, with 7 bases aligning to TRBD1. V lost 5 bases and J lost 2; bases outside the gene matches: 9. This CDR3 is built from 16 residues. Germline V gene data show CDR1 as KGHDR and CDR2 as SFDVKD. CDR3 amino acids: CATSVLQTGSTDTQYF. As DNA, the CDR3 is TGTGCCACCAGTGTTCTTCAGACAGGGTCCACAGATACGCAGTATTTT.

The genes are TRBV6-2 or TRBV6-3 and TRBJ2-1; TRBD1 agrees at 9 bases. V lost 5 bases to trimming and J lost 5 bases; unmatched junction nucleotides: 7. This CDR3 comprises 15 residues. Germline assignment: CDR1 MNHEY and CDR2 SVGEGT. DNA of the CDR3: TGTGCCAGCAGTGACCGGGACAGGGAAAACAATGAGCAGTTCTTC. This translates into CASSDRDRENNEQFF.

This chain joins TRBV3-1 (or the pseudogene TRBV3-2) and TRBJ2-1; perhaps TRBD1 as D (6 bases). CDR1 LGHDT and CDR2 YNNKEL come from the germline V gene (reference sequence). The CDR3 contains 16 residues. V was clipped by 1 base and J by 1 base, with 11 bases between them. DNA for the CDR3: TGTGCCAGCAGCCAAGGACAGGTCCTATCCTACAATGAGCAGTTCTTC. Encoded protein: CASSQGQVLSYNEQFF.

The genes are TRBV30 and TRBJ2-4, with D perhaps TRBD1 (6 bases). Trimming cost V 4 bases and J 8 bases, with 18 bases left between them. Germline-derived CDR1 and CDR2 are GTSNPN and SVGIG (reference sequence). The CDR3 consists of 14 residues. The CDR3 is CAWKVGRGMDIQYF. The CDR3 nucleotides are TGTGCCTGGAAAGTGGGCAGGGGAATGGACATTCAGTACTTC.

This chain links TRBV19 with TRBJ1-2; no clear D gene. Germline assignment: CDR1 LNHDA and CDR2 SQIVND (reference sequence). With 1 base removed from V and 2 bases from J, the gap between germline ends came to 8 bases. The CDR3 is 14 amino acids. The CDR3 DNA is TGTGCCAGTAGTATAGGCGGCAGAAACTATGGCTACACCTTC. Amino acid sequence: CASSIGGRNYGYTF.

V and J are TRBV30 and TRBJ2-7, with TRBD1 matching 7 bases. The CDR3 is 11 residues long. J lost 9 bases, V lost 6 bases, and 8 bases had no gene match. Germline V gene data show CDR1 as GTSNPN and CDR2 as SVGIG (reference sequence). The CDR3 protein is CACLGQVRQYF. The CDR3 nucleotides read TGTGCCTGTCTTGGACAGGTACGGCAGTACTTC.

The chain couples TRBV10-3 to TRBJ1-3, with 7 bases identical to TRBD1. The CDR3 spans 13 residues. The V gene end was trimmed by 8 bases and the J gene end by 5 bases; junction bases not matched to a gene: 6. Per the germline V gene, CDR1 is ENHRY and CDR2 is SYGVKD. CDR3 nucleotide sequence: TGTGCCATCTCTGACAGGGAAAGAAACACCATATATTTT. Translating gives CAISDRERNTIYF.

J is TRBJ2-7 and V is TRBV27; 7 bases line up with TRBD1. CDR1 and CDR2 from the germline V gene are MNHEY and SMNVEV (reference sequence). V shed 4 bases and J 6 bases; nucleotides not matched to a gene: 6. The CDR3 has 13 residues. The CDR3 sequence is CASSSGTASEQYF. In DNA, the CDR3 is TGTGCCAGCAGTTCCGGGACAGCATCCGAGCAGTACTTC.

This clone was recorded once. The rearrangement uses TRBV7-8 and TRBJ2-3; D possibly corresponds to TRBD2 (6 bases). Trimming left V 5 bases short and J 3 bases short, with 30 bases between. Germline lookup yields CDR1 SGHVS and CDR2 FQNEAQ. This CDR3 is built from 20 residues. Here the CDR3 reads CASSLGRGWETRRGTDTQYF. CDR3 in DNA: TGTGCCAGCAGCCTGGGGAGAGGCTGGGAGACCCGGAGGGGTACAGATACGCAGTATTTT.

This chain links TRBV2 with TRBJ1-1; D uncertain. V shed 6 bases and J shed 1 base, with 9 bases lying between them. CDR1 SNHLY and CDR2 FYNNEI come from the germline V gene. The CDR3 covers 13 residues. CDR3 DNA sequence: TGTGCCAGCAGGTTGGAGGCGAACACTGAAGCTTTCTTT. Translating it yields CASRLEANTEAFF.

CDR3 loop: CASSLTGGNSPLHF. The DNA for the CDR3 is TGTGCCAGCAGCTTGACAGGGGGTAATTCACCCCTCCACTTT. The rearrangement joins TRBV5-6 to TRBJ1-6; TRBD1 matches 8 bases. CDR3 length equals 14 residues. From germline, CDR1 is SGHDT and CDR2 YYEEEE. J was trimmed by 6 bases and V by 1 base; bases with no gene match: 0.

The chain is built from TRBV25-1 and TRBJ1-3; 7 bases line up with TRBD1. The junction had 4 bases not matched to a gene; V was cut back by 4 bases and J by 4 bases. The V gene's germline CDR1 is MGHDK and CDR2 SYGVNS. The CDR3 is 14 amino acids. The DNA of the CDR3 is TGTGCCAGCAGTGGACAGGGATCCGGAAACACCATATATTTT. Protein product: CASSGQGSGNTIYF. The variable domain in full, with the rest retrieved from reference TRBV25-1 and TRBJ1-3, is EADIYQTPRYLVIGTGKKITLECSQTMGHDKMYWYQQDPGMELHLIHYSYGVNSTEKGDLSSESTVSRIRTEHFPLTLESARPSHTSQYLCASSGQGSGNTIYFGEGSWLTVV.

The chain uses TRBV14 and TRBJ1-6; D unclear. This CDR3 is built from 17 residues. The germline V gene encodes CDR1 SGHDN and CDR2 FVKESK. Between the trimmed V and J ends, which lost 0 bases and 0 bases, there was a span of 9 bases. CDR3 DNA: TGTGCCAGCAGCCAAGAACAGCGGAGCTCCTATAATTCACCCCTCCACTTT. It translates to CASSQEQRSSYNSPLHF. The whole variable domain, remainder taken from reference TRBV14 and TRBJ1-6, is EAGVTQFPSHSVIEKGQTVTLRCDPISGHDNLYWYRRVMGKEIKFLLHFVKESKQDESGMPNNRFLAERTGGTYSTLKVQPAELEDSGVYFCASSQEQRSSYNSPLHFGNGTRLTVT.

The chain recombines TRBV7-9 with TRBJ2-7; D not certain. The CDR3 extends over 13 amino acids. Looked up from germline, CDR1 is SEHNR and CDR2 is FQNEAQ (reference sequence). Trimming removed 1 base from V and 5 bases from J, with 9 bases in between. The CDR3, as DNA: TGTGCCAGCAGCTTAGGGCTTCAGAACGAGCAGTACTTC. It translates to CASSLGLQNEQYF.

The chain combines TRBV4-1 with TRBJ1-5; D gene unclear. V was pared by 0 bases and J by 4 bases, with 7 bases between. The CDR3 length is 14 residues. CDR1 and CDR2 from the germline V gene are MGHRA and YSYEKL. The CDR3 nucleotides are TGCGCCAGCAGCCAAGAGACTGGAAATCAGCCCCAGCATTTT. It yields the protein CASSQETGNQPQHF.

The V and J genes are TRBV7-8 and TRBJ2-7; 13 bases agree with TRBD2. With V trimmed by 5 bases and J by 7 bases, 5 bases remained unmatched. Germline lookup yields CDR1 SGHVS and CDR2 FQNEAQ. The CDR3 extends over 14 amino acids. The CDR3 here is CASSIPGLAGEQYF. CDR3 nucleotide sequence: TGTGCCAGCAGCATACCGGGACTAGCGGGGGAGCAGTACTTC.

This chain uses TRBV7-2 with TRBJ1-2; D might be TRBD1 (6 bases). V lost 3 bases and J lost 2, with 19 bases in between. Germline loops: CDR1 SGHTA, CDR2 FQGNSA. The CDR3 has 17 residues. This CDR3 is CASSFVATGHGNYGYTF. CDR3 bases: TGTGCCAGCAGCTTCGTAGCTACGGGACACGGAAACTATGGCTACACCTTC.

The J gene is TRBJ1-3, the V gene TRBV4-3, with TRBD1 matching 7 bases. V dropped 3 bases and J dropped 0; count of bases not matched to a gene: 2. Germline V gene sequence: CDR1 LGHNA, CDR2 YSLEER. The CDR3 is 15 residues long. Here the CDR3 DNA reads TGCGCCAGCAGCCAGCGGGACAGCTCTGGAAACACCATATATTTT. This codes for CASSQRDSSGNTIYF.

This clone occurred once. The gene calls are TRBV6-1 and TRBJ2-2; 10 bases align to TRBD2. Germline loops: CDR1 MNHNS, CDR2 SASEGT. V shed 2 bases and J 5 bases; nucleotides not matched to a gene: 11. The CDR3 has 18 residues. CDR3 DNA: TGTGCCAGCAGTGAACTTGGATTAGCGGGAGGAATGACCGGGGAGCTGTTTTTT. This codes for CASSELGLAGGMTGELFF.

This clone was detected a few times. The chain is built from TRBV3-1 (or the pseudogene TRBV3-2) and TRBJ2-7, with no clear D. V lost 1 base to trimming and J lost 0 bases, with 7 bases between them. The germline V gene has CDR1 LGHDT and CDR2 YNNKEL (reference sequence). The CDR3 totals 14 residues. The CDR3 bases are TGTGCCAGCAGCCAAGCGACATTCTCCTACGAGCAGTACTTC. This gives the protein CASSQATFSYEQYF.

This clone was picked up one time. V usage is TRBV11-2 and J usage is TRBJ2-7, with 7 bases identical to TRBD1. CDR1 is SGHAT and CDR2 is FQNNGV in the germline V gene. J was trimmed by 4 bases and V by 3 bases; bases with no gene match: 12. The CDR3 runs to 16 residues. In DNA form, the CDR3 reads TGTGCCAGCAGCTTCCGACAGGGACCAGAAAAATACGAGCAGTACTTC. Its protein is CASSFRQGPEKYEQYF.

This clone was counted only a few times. The CDR3 nucleotides read TGTGCCAGCAGCTCTTGGGCCCCCGGTGAGCAGTTCTTC. It codes for CASSSWAPGEQFF. The V call is TRBV7-9, the J call TRBJ2-1, with D hard to call. Germline V gene data show CDR1 as SEHNR and CDR2 as FQNEAQ (reference sequence). The CDR3 extends over 13 amino acids. Trimming cost V 4 bases and J 9 bases, with 13 bases left between them.

This sequence joins TRBV7-9 and TRBJ1-2; 7 positions match TRBD1. The CDR3 runs to 15 residues. J was trimmed by 4 bases and V by 1 base; bases with no gene match: 6. Germline V lookup: CDR1 SEHNR, CDR2 FQNEAQ (reference sequence). The DNA for the CDR3 is TGTGCCAGCAGCTTAGAGTCCGGGACAGTCTATGGCTACACCTTC. Translation: CASSLESGTVYGYTF.

Comment on this clone: Other DNA sequences from this sample encode an identical CDR3 as well. The J gene is TRBJ2-7, the V gene TRBV10-3, with 7 bases lining up with TRBD1. The CDR3 contains 12 residues. J gave up 3 bases and V 4 bases, and 0 bases lay outside the gene matches. Germline V gene sequence: CDR1 ENHRY, CDR2 SYGVKD. CDR3 loop: CAISGQGYEQYF. The DNA for the CDR3 is TGTGCCATCAGTGGACAGGGCTACGAGCAGTACTTC.

V gene TRBV5-1 combines with J gene TRBJ1-6; D perhaps matches TRBD1 (5 bases). The CDR3 has 15 amino acids. The ends were cut back, 0 bases at V and 6 bases at J, with 10 bases in the middle. Germline V CDR1 and CDR2: SGHRS, YFSETQ. The CDR3 coding sequence is TGCGCCAGCAGCTTGGCCCAGGGAGGTAATTCACCCCTCCACTTT. Amino acids: CASSLAQGGNSPLHF.

The rearrangement links TRBV5-1 to TRBJ2-3; D is perhaps TRBD1 (6 bases). With 1 base removed from V and 2 bases from J, the gap between germline ends came to 8 bases. Germline V gene data show CDR1 as SGHRS and CDR2 as YFSETQ. This CDR3 contains 14 residues. The CDR3 loop reads CASSLNRDTDTQYF. In DNA, the CDR3 is TGCGCCAGCAGCTTGAACAGGGACACAGATACGCAGTATTTT.